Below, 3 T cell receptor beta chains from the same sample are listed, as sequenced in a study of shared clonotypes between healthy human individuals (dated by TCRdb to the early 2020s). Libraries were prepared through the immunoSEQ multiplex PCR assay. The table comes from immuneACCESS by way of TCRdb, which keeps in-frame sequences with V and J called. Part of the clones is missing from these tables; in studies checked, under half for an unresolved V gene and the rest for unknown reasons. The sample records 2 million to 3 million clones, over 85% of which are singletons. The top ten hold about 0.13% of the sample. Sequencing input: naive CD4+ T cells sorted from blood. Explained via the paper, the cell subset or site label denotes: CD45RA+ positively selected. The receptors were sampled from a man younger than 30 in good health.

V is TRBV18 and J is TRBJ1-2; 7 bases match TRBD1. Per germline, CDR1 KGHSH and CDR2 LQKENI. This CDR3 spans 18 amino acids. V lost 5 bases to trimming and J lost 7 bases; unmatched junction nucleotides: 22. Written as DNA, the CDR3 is TGTGCCAGCTCAAAGTATTCCACAGGGGCCCTCTCCGATAGTGGCTACACCTTC. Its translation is CASSKYSTGALSDSGYTF.

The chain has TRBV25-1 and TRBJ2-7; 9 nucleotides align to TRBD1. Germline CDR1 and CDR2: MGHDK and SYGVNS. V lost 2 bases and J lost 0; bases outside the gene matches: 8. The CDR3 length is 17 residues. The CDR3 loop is CASSETPGTGISYEQYF. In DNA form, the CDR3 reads TGTGCCAGCAGTGAAACCCCCGGGACAGGGATCTCCTACGAGCAGTACTTC.

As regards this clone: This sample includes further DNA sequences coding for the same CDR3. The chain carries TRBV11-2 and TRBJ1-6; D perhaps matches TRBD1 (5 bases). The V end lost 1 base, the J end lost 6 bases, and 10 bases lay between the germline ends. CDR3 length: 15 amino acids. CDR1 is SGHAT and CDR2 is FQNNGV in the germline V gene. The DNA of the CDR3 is TGTGCCAGCAGCTTAGGAGGGACTGCTAATTCACCCCTCCACTTT. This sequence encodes CASSLGGTANSPLHF. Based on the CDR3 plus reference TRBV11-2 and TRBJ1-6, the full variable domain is EAGVAQSPRYKIIEKRQSVAFWCNPISGHATLYWYQQILGQGPKLLIQFQNNGVVDDSQLPKDRFSAERLKGVDSTLKIQPAKLEDSAVYLCASSLGGTANSPLHFGNGTRLTVT.